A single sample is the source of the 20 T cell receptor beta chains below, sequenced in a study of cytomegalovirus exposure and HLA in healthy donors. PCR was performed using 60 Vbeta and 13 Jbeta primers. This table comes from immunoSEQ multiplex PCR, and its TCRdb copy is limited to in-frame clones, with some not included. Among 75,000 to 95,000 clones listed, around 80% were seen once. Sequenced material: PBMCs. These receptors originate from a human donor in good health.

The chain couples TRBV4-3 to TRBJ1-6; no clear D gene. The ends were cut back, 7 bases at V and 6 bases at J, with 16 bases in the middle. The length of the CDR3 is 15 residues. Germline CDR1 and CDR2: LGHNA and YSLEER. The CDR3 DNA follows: TGCGCCAGCAACGCCGATAGGGAGGTTAATTCACCCCTCCACTTT. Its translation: CASNADREVNSPLHF.

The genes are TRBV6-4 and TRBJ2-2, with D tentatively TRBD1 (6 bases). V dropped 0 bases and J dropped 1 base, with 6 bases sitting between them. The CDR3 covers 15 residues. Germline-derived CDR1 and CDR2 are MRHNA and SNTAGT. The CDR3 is CASSDSGQNTGELFF. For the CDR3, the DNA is TGTGCCAGCAGTGACTCGGGACAGAACACCGGGGAGCTGTTTTTT.

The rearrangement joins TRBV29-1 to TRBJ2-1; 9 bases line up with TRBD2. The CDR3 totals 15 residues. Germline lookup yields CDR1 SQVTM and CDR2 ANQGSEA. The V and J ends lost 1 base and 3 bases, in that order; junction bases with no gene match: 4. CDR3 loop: CSVEGRGGRYNEQFF. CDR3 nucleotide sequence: TGCAGCGTTGAAGGGCGGGGGGGCCGCTACAATGAGCAGTTCTTC.

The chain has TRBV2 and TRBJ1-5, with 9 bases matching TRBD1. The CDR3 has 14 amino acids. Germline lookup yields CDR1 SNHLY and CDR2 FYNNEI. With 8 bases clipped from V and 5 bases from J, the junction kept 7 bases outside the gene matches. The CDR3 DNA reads TGTGCCAGCTCTCTGTGGGACAGGGATCAGCCCCAGCATTTT. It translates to CASSLWDRDQPQHF.

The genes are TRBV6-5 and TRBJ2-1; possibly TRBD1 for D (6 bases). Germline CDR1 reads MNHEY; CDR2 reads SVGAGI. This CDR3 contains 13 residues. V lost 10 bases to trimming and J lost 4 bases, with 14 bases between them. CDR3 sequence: CATSTGRYNEQFF. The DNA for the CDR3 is TGTGCCACTTCGACAGGCAGATACAATGAGCAGTTCTTC.

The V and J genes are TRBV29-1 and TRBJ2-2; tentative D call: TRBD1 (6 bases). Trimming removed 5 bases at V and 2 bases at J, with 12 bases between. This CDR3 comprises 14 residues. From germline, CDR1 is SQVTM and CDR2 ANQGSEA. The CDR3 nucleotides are TGCAGCGTTAGGGGACACGACAACACCGGGGAGCTGTTTTTT. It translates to CSVRGHDNTGELFF.

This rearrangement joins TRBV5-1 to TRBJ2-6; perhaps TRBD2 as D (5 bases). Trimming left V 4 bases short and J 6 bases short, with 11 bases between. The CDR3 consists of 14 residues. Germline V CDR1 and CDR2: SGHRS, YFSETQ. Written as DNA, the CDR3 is TGCGCCAGCAGCCCCCGGGGATCGGCCAACGTCCTGACTTTC. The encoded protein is CASSPRGSANVLTF.

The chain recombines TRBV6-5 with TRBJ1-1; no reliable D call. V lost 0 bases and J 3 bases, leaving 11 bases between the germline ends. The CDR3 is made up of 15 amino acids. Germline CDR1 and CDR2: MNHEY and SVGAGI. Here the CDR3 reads CASSYSIAGDTEAFF. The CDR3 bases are TGTGCCAGCAGTTACTCGATAGCCGGTGACACTGAAGCTTTCTTT.

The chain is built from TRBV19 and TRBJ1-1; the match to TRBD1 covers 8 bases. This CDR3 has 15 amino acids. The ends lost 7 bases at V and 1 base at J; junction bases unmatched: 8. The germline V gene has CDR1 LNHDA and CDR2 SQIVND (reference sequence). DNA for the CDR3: TGTGCCAGTACCATGGTGACAGGGGCGAACACTGAAGCTTTCTTT. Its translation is CASTMVTGANTEAFF. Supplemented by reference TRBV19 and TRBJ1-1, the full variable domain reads DGGITQSPKYLFRKEGQNVTLSCEQNLNHDAMYWYRQDPGQGLRLIYYSQIVNDFQKGDIAEGYSVSREKKESFPLTVTSAQKNPTAFYLCASTMVTGANTEAFFGQGTRLTVV.

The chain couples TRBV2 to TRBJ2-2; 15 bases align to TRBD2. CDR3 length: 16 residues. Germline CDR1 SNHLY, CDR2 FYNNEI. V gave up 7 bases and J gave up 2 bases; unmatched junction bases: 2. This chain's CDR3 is CASKGLAGGNTGELFF. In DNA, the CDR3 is TGTGCCAGCAAGGGACTAGCGGGGGGAAACACCGGGGAGCTGTTTTTT.

Here the CDR3 DNA reads TGTGCCAGCAGCTTGGGGGGGGCTGAGGACACTGAAGCTTTCTTT. Amino acid sequence: CASSLGGAEDTEAFF. The genes are TRBV11-3 and TRBJ1-1; D is possibly TRBD1 (6 bases). This CDR3 contains 15 residues. V dropped 3 bases and J dropped 3 bases, with 14 bases sitting between them. CDR1 and CDR2 (germline): SGHNT, YENEEA.

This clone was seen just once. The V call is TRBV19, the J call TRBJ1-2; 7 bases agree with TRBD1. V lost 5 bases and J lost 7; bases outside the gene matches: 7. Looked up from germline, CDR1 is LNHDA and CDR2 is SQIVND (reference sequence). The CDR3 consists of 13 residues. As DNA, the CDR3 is TGTGCCAGTAGTCCAGGGACAGCAAGTGGCTACACCTTC. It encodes CASSPGTASGYTF.

The CDR3 DNA reads TGTGCCAGCAGGGCGGCCCCAGCGGGGGGGGTGAATGAGCAGTTCTTC. Its translation: CASRAAPAGGVNEQFF. J is TRBJ2-1 and V is TRBV7-2; 10 nucleotides line up with TRBD2. The V gene's germline CDR1 is SGHTA and CDR2 FQGNSA. The CDR3 is made up of 16 amino acids. V lost 6 bases and J lost 7; bases outside the gene matches: 12.

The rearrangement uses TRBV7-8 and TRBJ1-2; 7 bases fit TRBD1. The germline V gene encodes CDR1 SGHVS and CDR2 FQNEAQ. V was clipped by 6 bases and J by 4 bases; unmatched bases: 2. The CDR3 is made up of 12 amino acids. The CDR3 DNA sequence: TGTGCCAGCAGTCGGGACAGCTATGGCTACACCTTC. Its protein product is CASSRDSYGYTF.

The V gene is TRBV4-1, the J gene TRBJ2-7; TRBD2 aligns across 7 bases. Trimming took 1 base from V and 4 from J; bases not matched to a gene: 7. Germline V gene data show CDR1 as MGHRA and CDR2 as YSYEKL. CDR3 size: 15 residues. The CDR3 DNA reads TGCGCCAGCAGCCAAGGGGGGGGTAAAAGTTACGAGCAGTACTTC. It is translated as CASSQGGGKSYEQYF.

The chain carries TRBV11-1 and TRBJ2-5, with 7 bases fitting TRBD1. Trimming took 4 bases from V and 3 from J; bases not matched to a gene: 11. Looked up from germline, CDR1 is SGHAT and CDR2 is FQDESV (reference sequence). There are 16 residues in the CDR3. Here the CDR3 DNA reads TGTGCCAGCAGCTCTTACCAGGGGGTGAGGGAAGAGACCCAGTACTTC. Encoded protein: CASSSYQGVREETQYF. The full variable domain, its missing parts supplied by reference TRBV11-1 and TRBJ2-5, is EAEVAQSPRYKITEKSQAVAFWCDPISGHATLYWYRQILGQGPELLVQFQDESVVDDSQLPKDRFSAERLKGVDSTLKIQPAELGDSAMYLCASSSYQGVREETQYFGPGTRLLVL.

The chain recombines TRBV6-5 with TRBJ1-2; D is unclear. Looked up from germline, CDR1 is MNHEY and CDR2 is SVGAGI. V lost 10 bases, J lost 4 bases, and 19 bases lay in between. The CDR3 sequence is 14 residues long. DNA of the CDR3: TGTGCCACCCTGGTGCGAAGAAACCGCTATGGCTACACCTTC. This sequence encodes CATLVRRNRYGYTF.

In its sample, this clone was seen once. The CDR3 sequence: CASSLADRGGGEQYF. CDR3 coding DNA: TGCGCCAGCAGCTTGGCCGACAGGGGCGGAGGGGAGCAGTACTTC. The chain is built from TRBV5-1 and TRBJ2-7, with 8 bases fitting TRBD1. Germline CDR1 SGHRS, CDR2 YFSETQ. Trimming removed 0 bases from V and 7 bases from J; junction bases left unmatched: 9. CDR3 length equals 15 residues.

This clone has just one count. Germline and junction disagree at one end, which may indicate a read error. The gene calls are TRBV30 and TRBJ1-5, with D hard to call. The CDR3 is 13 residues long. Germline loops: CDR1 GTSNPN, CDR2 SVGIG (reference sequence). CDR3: CAWSVDNNQPQNF. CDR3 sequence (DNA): TGTGCCTGGAGTGTCGACAACAATCAGCCCCAGAATTTT.

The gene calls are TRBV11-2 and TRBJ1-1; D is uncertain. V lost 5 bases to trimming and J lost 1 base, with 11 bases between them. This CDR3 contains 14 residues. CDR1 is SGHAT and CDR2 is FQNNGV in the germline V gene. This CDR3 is CASSRGPENTEAFF. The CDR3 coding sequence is TGTGCCAGCAGCCGAGGTCCCGAGAACACTGAAGCTTTCTTT.